Given below is one T cell receptor (beta chain) in context. This record comes from a study of shared clonotypes between healthy human individuals. Sequenced by immunoSEQ multiplex PCR; TCRdb stores in-frame clones only, minus some. The table has millions of clones, approximately 94% seen once. Selected positively for CCR7 and CD45RO-negative, naive CD8 cells excluded terminally differentiated effector memory CD45RA+ cells. With 5 bases removed from V and 0 bases from J, the gap between germline ends came to 14 bases. In germline, CDR1 is SGHAT, CDR2 FQNNGV. This CDR3 spans 16 amino acids. This receptor was taken from a man aged 18 to 35 in good health. This chain connects TRBV11-2 to TRBJ2-1; maybe TRBD2 (6 bases). Sequencing was done on a sample of naive CD8+ T cells sorted from blood. The DNA of the CDR3 is TGTGCCAGCAGCATGGGACTCCACAGCTCCTACAATGAGCAGTTCTTC. This codes for CASSMGLHSSYNEQFF.